These 20 T cell receptor beta chains came from one sample sequenced in a study of shared clonotypes between healthy human individuals. As defined, naive CD8 cells were CD45RO-negative and positively selected for CCR7, with terminally differentiated effector memory CD45RA+ cells excluded. This table comes from immunoSEQ multiplex PCR, and its TCRdb copy is limited to in-frame clones, with some not included. This table holds about 2 million clones, less than 95% found once. What was sequenced was naive CD8+ T cells sorted from blood. Receptors were obtained from a man between 18 and 29 years old in good health.

The chain employs TRBV9 and TRBJ2-7; 13 positions agree with TRBD2. Per germline, CDR1 SGDLS and CDR2 YYNGEE. The CDR3 runs to 17 residues. Trimming cost V 4 bases and J 6 bases; bases outside gene matches: 13. CDR3 sequence: CASSLDGLAGVLGEQYF. CDR3 bases: TGTGCCAGCAGCCTCGACGGACTAGCGGGAGTACTTGGCGAGCAGTACTTC.

The rearrangement joins TRBV6-1 to TRBJ1-5, with D possibly matching TRBD1 (6 bases). The CDR3 runs to 14 residues. CDR1 and CDR2 (germline): MNHNS, SASEGT. V was cut by 3 bases and J by 6 bases, with 12 bases left in between. In DNA, the CDR3 is TGTGCCAGCAGTGACACAGGGTGGGGTCAGCCCCAGCATTTT. Translation: CASSDTGWGQPQHF.

The V and J genes are TRBV7-2 and TRBJ2-1, with 7 nucleotides matching TRBD2. The CDR3 spans 13 residues. The junction had 6 bases not matched to a gene; V was cut back by 5 bases and J by 8 bases. Germline V gives CDR1 SGHTA, CDR2 FQGNSA. The CDR3: CASSIGLGYEQFF. The CDR3 nucleotides read TGTGCCAGCAGCATCGGACTAGGCTATGAGCAGTTCTTC.

The DNA for the CDR3 is TGTGCCAGCAGCGTAGAAGGGGGGCCACCGAGCGAGCAGTACTTC. Protein sequence: CASSVEGGPPSEQYF. The chain is built from TRBV9 and TRBJ2-7; D could derive from TRBD1 or TRBD2 (6 bases each). V was clipped by 0 bases and J by 6 bases, with 16 bases between them. The CDR3 loop spans 15 amino acids. Germline loops: CDR1 SGDLS, CDR2 YYNGEE. The whole variable domain, filled in from reference TRBV9 and TRBJ2-7, reads DSGVTQTPKHLITATGQRVTLRCSPRSGDLSVYWYQQSLDQGLQFLIQYYNGEERAKGNILERFSAQQFPDLHSELNLSSLELGDSALYFCASSVEGGPPSEQYFGPGTRLTVT.

The V gene is TRBV6-6, the J gene TRBJ2-7, with a weak D call TRBD2 (6 bases). CDR3 length: 13 residues. CDR1 is MNHNY and CDR2 is SVGAGI in the germline V gene (reference sequence). Trimming shortened V by 5 bases and J by 7 bases, and 15 bases separated the two germline ends. The CDR3 region is CASSPSTAGEQYF. CDR3 DNA sequence: TGTGCCAGCAGTCCTTCCACGGCGGGGGAGCAGTACTTC.

V and J are TRBV5-1 and TRBJ1-4; 8 bases map to TRBD1. Trimming removed 4 bases from V and 8 bases from J; junction bases left unmatched: 10. The CDR3 loop spans 15 amino acids. Germline V gene lookup returns CDR1 SGHRS and CDR2 YFSETQ. CDR3: CASSGTGGEGEKLFF. The CDR3 DNA is TGCGCCAGCAGCGGAACAGGGGGAGAGGGAGAAAAACTGTTTTTT.

The rearrangement uses TRBV5-5 and TRBJ1-3, with TRBD1 matching over 9 bases. Germline values: CDR1 SGHKS, CDR2 YYEKEE (reference sequence). The V segment lost 2 bases and the J segment 3 bases; nucleotides outside the gene matches: 3. The CDR3 has 15 amino acids. The CDR3 nucleotides read TGTGCCAGCAGCTTCGGACAGGGGCTTGGAAACACCATATATTTT. Translating it yields CASSFGQGLGNTIYF.

The V gene is TRBV6-1, the J gene TRBJ1-2; D is possibly TRBD1 (5 bases). The CDR3 consists of 11 residues. V lost 10 bases and J 8 bases, leaving 14 bases between the germline ends. Germline V CDR1 and CDR2: MNHNS, SASEGT. The CDR3 DNA reads TGTGCCACCACCACGGGACGCGGCTACACCTTC. This encodes CATTTGRGYTF.

This chain connects TRBV5-1 to TRBJ1-1; TRBD1 is a possible D gene (5 bases). In germline, CDR1 is SGHRS, CDR2 YFSETQ. There are 14 residues in the CDR3. V lost 4 bases to trimming and J lost 4 bases, with 14 bases between them. The CDR3 loop is CASSPRGGVTEAFF. The DNA for the CDR3 is TGCGCCAGCAGCCCCCGGGGGGGGGTCACTGAAGCTTTCTTT.

The V and J genes are TRBV6-5 and TRBJ1-1, with 7 nucleotides matching TRBD1. The germline CDR1 and CDR2 sequences are MNHEY and SVGAGI. The CDR3 is 15 residues long. V lost 6 bases, J lost 4 bases, and 11 bases stayed unmatched. The CDR3: CASSFTTGAGTEAFF. CDR3 coding DNA: TGTGCCAGCAGCTTCACTACAGGGGCTGGCACTGAAGCTTTCTTT.

The chain is built from TRBV9 and TRBJ2-5, with unresolved D. The V end was cut by 4 bases, the J end by 5 bases, with 18 bases between. This CDR3 comprises 15 residues. Germline lookup yields CDR1 SGDLS and CDR2 YYNGEE. The CDR3 spells CASSLSGSAYETQYF. The CDR3 DNA is TGTGCCAGCAGCTTATCGGGTTCCGCCTACGAGACCCAGTACTTC.

The CDR3 reads CASSPGGDYGYTF. Here the CDR3 DNA reads TGTGCCAGCAGTCCGGGGGGGGACTATGGCTACACCTTC. The chain links TRBV27 to TRBJ1-2; D is possibly TRBD1 (5 bases). Germline assignment: CDR1 MNHEY and CDR2 SMNVEV (reference sequence). The CDR3 runs 13 residues. The V and J ends lost 5 bases and 3 bases respectively, with 10 bases between them.

As for this clone: At one of its ends the junction is not consistent with the germline gene, which may arise from a read error. The V call is TRBV6-6, the J call TRBJ2-2; D not certain. Per germline, CDR1 MNHNY and CDR2 SVGAGI (reference sequence). CDR3 length: 14 amino acids. As DNA, the CDR3 is TGTGCCAGCATTTACTCCACGAACACCGGGGAGCTGTTTTTT. Protein product: CASIYSTNTGELFF.

The rearrangement links TRBV7-6 to TRBJ2-7; D is uncertain. Germline CDR1 and CDR2: SGHVS and FNYEAQ. The V end was cut by 5 bases, the J end by 5 bases, with 10 bases between. This CDR3 comprises 12 residues. Here the CDR3 reads CASSPAGDEQYF. CDR3 coding DNA: TGTGCCAGCAGCCCAGCAGGAGACGAGCAGTACTTC.

The V and J genes are TRBV7-8 and TRBJ1-5; TRBD1 is a possible D gene (5 bases). Trimming took off 1 base at V and 11 bases at J, with 15 bases between the two ends. There are 14 residues in the CDR3. The germline gives CDR1 SGHVS, CDR2 FQNEAQ. The CDR3 here is CASSLGGGSRAQHF. CDR3 coding DNA: TGTGCCAGCAGCTTAGGTGGGGGTTCCAGGGCCCAGCATTTT.

As concerns this clone: Relative to the germline gene, one junction end is altered; a read error may explain this. The rearrangement uses TRBV27 and TRBJ1-2; 12 positions match TRBD1. Germline loops: CDR1 MNHEY, CDR2 SMNVEV (reference sequence). The CDR3 sequence is 13 residues long. This CDR3 reads CASSPGTGGTKFF. The CDR3, as DNA: TGTGCCAGCAGTCCCGGGACAGGGGGCACTAAATTCTTC.

The chain joins TRBV19 to TRBJ2-2; D is uncertain. V was pared by 7 bases and J by 4 bases, with 7 bases between. The germline V gene has CDR1 LNHDA and CDR2 SQIVND (reference sequence). This CDR3 has 12 amino acids. CDR3 nucleotide sequence: TGTGCCAGTACGGCAGGCACCGGGGAGCTGTTTTTT. Its translation is CASTAGTGELFF.

The chain joins TRBV7-9 to TRBJ2-5; D ambiguous. The CDR3 length is 17 residues. Germline V gives CDR1 SEHNR, CDR2 FQNEAQ (reference sequence). Deletions cut 1 base from V and 2 bases from J, with 17 bases between. CDR3 sequence: CASSLDLAGSRQETQYF. Here the CDR3 DNA reads TGTGCCAGCAGCTTAGATTTGGCTGGATCCCGGCAAGAGACCCAGTACTTC.

J is TRBJ2-2 and V is TRBV13, with 10 positions matching TRBD2. This CDR3 contains 17 residues. V dropped 6 bases and J dropped 7; count of bases not matched to a gene: 14. The germline gives CDR1 PRHDT, CDR2 FYEKMQ (reference sequence). The CDR3 nucleotides are TGTGCCAGCAGGCCCTACGGGGCTAGCGGGAGTGGCGGGGAGCTGTTTTTT. Its protein product is CASRPYGASGSGGELFF.

The chain combines TRBV9 with TRBJ2-2; weak D call: TRBD2 (6 bases). V lost 2 bases and J lost 4, with 18 bases in between. Germline V CDR1 and CDR2: SGDLS, YYNGEE. This CDR3 has 17 amino acids. Written as DNA, the CDR3 is TGTGCCAGCAGCGTCCCGAGGAGGGGCGGCGGCACCGGGGAGCTGTTTTTT. Its protein is CASSVPRRGGGTGELFF.